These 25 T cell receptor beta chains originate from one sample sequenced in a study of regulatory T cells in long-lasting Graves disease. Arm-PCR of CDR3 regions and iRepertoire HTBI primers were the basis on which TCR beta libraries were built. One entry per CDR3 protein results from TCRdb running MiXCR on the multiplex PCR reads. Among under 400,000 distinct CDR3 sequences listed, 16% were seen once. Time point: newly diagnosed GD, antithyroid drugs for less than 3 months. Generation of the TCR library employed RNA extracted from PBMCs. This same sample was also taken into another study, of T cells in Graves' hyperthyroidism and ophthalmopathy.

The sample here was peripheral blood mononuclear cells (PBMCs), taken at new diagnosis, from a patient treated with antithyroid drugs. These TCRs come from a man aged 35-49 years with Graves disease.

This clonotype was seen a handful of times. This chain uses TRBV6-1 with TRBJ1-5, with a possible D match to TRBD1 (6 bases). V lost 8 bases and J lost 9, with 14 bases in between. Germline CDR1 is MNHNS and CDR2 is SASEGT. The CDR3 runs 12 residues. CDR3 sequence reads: CASRNRVWPQHF. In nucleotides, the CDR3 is TGTGCCAGCCGGAACAGGGTCTGGCCCCAGCATTTT.

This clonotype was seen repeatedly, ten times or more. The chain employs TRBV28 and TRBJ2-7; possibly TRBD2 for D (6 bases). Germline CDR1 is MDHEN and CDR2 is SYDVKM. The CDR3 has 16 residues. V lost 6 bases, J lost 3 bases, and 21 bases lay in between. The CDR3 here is CASSPTARRALYEQYF. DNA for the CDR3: TGTGCCAGCAGCCCAACCGCGAGGAGGGCACTCTACGAGCAGTACTTC.

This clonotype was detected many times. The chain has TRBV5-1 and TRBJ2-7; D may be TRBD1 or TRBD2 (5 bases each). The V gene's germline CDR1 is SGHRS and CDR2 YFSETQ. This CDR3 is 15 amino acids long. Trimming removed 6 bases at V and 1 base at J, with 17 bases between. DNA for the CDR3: TGCGCCAGCACCCCGGGTGGGGGAGTATCCTACGAGCAGTACTTC. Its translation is CASTPGGGVSYEQYF.

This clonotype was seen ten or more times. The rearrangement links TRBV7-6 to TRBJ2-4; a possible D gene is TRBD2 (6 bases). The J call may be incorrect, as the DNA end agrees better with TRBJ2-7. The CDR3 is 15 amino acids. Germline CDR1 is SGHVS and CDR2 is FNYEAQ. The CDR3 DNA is TGTGCCAGCAGCTTTTCGGGAGCGGAATACTACGAGCAGTACTTC. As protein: CASSFSGAEYYEQYF.

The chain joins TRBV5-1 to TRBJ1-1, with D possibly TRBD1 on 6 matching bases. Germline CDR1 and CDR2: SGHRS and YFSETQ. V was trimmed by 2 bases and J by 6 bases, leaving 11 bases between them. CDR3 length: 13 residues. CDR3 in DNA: TGCGCCAGCAGCTTACAGGGAGGTCCTGAAGCTTTCTTT. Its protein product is CASSLQGGPEAFF.

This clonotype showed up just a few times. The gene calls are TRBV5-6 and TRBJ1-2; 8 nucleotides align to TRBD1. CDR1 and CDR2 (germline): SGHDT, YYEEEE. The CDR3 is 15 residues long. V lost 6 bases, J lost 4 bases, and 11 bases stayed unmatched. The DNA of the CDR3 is TGTGCCAGCACACTGACGACAGGGGCCCTCTATGGCTACACCTTC. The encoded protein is CASTLTTGALYGYTF.

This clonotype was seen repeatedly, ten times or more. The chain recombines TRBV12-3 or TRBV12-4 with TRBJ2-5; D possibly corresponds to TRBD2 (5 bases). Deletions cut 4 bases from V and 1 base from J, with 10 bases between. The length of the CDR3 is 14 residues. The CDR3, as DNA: TGTGCCAGCAGTTCTCCCGGAGGCCAAGAGACCCAGTACTTC. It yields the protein CASSSPGGQETQYF.

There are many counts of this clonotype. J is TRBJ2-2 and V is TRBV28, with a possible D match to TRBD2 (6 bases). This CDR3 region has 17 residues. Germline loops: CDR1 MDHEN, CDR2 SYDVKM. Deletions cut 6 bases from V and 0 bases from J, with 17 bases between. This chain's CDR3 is CASSRYRDSANTGELFF. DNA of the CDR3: TGTGCCAGCAGCCGTTATCGGGACTCAGCGAACACCGGGGAGCTGTTTTTT. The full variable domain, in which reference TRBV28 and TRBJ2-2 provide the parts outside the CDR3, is DVKVTQSSRYLVKRTGEKVFLECVQDMDHENMFWYRQDPGLGLRLIYFSYDVKMKEKGDIPEGYSVSREKKERFSLILESASTNQTSMYLCASSRYRDSANTGELFFGEGSRLTVL.

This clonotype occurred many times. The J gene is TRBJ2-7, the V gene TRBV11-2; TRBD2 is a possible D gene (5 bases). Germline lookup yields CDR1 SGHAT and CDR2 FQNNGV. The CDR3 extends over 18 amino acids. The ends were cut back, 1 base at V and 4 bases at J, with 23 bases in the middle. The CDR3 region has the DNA TGTGCCAGCAGCTTAGGGTACTCTTACGGGAAGATCTCTTACGAGCAGTACTTC. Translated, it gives CASSLGYSYGKISYEQYF.

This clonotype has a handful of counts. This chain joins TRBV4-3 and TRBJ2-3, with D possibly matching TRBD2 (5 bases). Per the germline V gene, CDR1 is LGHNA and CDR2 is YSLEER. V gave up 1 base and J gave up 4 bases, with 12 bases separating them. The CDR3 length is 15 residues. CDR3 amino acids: CASSQAIGRADTQYF. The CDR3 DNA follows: TGCGCCAGCAGCCAAGCAATCGGGCGGGCAGATACGCAGTATTTT.

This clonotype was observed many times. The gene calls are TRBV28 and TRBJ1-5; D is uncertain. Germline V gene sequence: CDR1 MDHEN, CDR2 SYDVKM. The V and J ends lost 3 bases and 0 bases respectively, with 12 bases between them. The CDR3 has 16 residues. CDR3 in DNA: TGTGCCAGCAGTTTTATCACCCACGATAGCAATCAGCCCCAGCATTTT. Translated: CASSFITHDSNQPQHF.

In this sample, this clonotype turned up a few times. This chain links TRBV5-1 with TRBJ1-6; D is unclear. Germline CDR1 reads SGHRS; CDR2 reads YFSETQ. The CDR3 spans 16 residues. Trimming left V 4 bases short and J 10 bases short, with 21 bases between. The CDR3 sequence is CASSDTGVGSGSPLHF. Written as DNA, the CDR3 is TGCGCCAGCAGCGACACGGGCGTTGGCAGCGGCTCACCCCTCCACTTT.

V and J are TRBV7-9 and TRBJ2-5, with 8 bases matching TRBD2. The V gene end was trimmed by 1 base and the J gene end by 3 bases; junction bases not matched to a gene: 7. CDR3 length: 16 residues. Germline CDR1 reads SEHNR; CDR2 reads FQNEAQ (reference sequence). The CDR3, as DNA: TGTGCCAGCAGCTTAGGCGGGAGGACCCTTAAAGAGACCCAGTACTTC. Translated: CASSLGGRTLKETQYF. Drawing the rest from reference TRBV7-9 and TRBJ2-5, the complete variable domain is DTGVSQNPRHKITKRGQNVTFRCDPISEHNRLYWYRQTLGQGPEFLTYFQNEAQLEKSRLLSDRFSAERPKGSFSTLEIQRTEQGDSAMYLCASSLGGRTLKETQYFGPGTRLLVL.

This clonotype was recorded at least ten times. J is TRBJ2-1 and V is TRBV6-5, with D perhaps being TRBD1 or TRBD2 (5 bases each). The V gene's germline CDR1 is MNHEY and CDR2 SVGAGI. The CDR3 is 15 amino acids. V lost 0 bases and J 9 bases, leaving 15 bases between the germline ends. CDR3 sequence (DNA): TGTGCCAGCAGTTACTCACCCCGGGCAGGGACTGAGCAGTTCTTC. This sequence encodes CASSYSPRAGTEQFF.

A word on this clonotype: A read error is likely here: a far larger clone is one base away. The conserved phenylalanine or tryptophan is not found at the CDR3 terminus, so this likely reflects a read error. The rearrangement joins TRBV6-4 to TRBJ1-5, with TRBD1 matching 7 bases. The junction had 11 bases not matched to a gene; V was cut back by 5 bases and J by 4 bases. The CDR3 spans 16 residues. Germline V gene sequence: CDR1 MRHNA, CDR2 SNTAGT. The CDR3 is CASSYRGQAWNQPQHS. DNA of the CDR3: TGTGCCAGCAGTTACCGAGGACAGGCGTGGAATCAGCCCCAGCATTCT.

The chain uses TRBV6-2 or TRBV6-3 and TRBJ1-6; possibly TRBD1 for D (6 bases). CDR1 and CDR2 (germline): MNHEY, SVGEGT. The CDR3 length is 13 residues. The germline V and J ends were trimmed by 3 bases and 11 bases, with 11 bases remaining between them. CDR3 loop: CASSYTRGPPLHF. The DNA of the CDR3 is TGTGCCAGCAGTTATACCCGGGGGCCACCCCTCCACTTT.

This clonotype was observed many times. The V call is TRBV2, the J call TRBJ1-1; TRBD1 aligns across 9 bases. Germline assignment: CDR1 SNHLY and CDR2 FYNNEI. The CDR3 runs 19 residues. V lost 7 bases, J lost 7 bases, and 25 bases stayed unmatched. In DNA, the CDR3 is TGTGCCAGCATACGAAGAGTACAGGGGGCGCGAGTTTCCCCCCATGAAGCTTTCTTT. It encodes CASIRRVQGARVSPHEAFF. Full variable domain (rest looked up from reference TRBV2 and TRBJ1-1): EPEVTQTPSHQVTQMGQEVILRCVPISNHLYFYWYRQILGQKVEFLVSFYNNEISEKSEIFDDQFSVERPDGSNFTLKIRSTKLEDSAMYFCASIRRVQGARVSPHEAFFGQGTRLTVV.

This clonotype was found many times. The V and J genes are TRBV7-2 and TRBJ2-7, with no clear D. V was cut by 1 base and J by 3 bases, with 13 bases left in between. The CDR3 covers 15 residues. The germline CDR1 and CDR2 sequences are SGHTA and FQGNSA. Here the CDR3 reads CASSLGITLYYEQYF. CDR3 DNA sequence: TGTGCCAGCAGCTTAGGTATAACCCTCTACTACGAGCAGTACTTC.

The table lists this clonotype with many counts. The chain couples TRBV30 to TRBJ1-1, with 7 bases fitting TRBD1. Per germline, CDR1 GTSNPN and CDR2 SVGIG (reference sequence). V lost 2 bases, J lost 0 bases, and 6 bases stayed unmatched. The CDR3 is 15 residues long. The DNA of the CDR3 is TGTGCCTGGAGTATCGGGCAGGGGGTGAACACTGAAGCTTTCTTT. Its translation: CAWSIGQGVNTEAFF.

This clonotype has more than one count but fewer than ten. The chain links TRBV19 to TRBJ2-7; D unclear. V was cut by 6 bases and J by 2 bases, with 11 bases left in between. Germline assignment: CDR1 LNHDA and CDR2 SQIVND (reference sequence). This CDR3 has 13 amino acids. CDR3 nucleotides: TGTGCCAGTAGATCGACCGTAACCTACGAGCAGTACTTC. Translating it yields CASRSTVTYEQYF.

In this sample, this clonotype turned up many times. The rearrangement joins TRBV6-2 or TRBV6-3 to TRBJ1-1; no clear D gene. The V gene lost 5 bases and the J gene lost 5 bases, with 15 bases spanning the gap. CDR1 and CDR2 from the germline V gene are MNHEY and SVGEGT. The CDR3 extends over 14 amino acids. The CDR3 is CASSELWVGTEAFF. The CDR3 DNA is TGTGCCAGCAGTGAACTATGGGTGGGGACTGAAGCTTTCTTT.

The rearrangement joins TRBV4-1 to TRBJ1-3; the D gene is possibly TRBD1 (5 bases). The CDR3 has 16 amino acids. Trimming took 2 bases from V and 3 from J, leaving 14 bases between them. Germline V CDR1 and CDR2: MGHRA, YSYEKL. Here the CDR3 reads CASSQLGRRLGNTIYF. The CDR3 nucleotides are TGCGCCAGCAGCCAACTGGGACGGCGACTTGGAAACACCATATATTTT.

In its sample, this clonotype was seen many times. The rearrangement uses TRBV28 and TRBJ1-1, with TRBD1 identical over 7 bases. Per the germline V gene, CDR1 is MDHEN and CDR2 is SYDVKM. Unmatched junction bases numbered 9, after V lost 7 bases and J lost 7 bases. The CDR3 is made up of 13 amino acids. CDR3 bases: TGTGCCAGCATTAGGGGGCCTCCTTTTGAAGCTTTCTTT. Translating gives CASIRGPPFEAFF.

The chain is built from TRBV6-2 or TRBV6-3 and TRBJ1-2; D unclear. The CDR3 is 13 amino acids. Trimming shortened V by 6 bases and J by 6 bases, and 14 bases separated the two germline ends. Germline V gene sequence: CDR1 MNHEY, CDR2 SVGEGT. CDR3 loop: CASSPLTTNGYTF. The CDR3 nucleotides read TGTGCCAGCAGCCCTCTAACAACTAATGGCTACACCTTC.

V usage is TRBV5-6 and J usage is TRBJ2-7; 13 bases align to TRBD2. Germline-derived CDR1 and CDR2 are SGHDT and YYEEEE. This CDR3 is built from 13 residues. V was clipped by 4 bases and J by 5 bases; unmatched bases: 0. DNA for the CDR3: TGTGCCAGCAGCGGACTAGCGGGAGACGAGCAGTACTTC. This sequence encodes CASSGLAGDEQYF.